Listed below are T cell receptor beta chains from one sample, sequenced in a study of T cell repertoires in cytomegalovirus infection. TCRdb re-called the reads through MiXCR, storing one row per CDR3 protein. Of 370,000 or so distinct CDR3 sequences listed, roughly a third are singletons. Antigen specificity for these receptors is unknown. The starting material was cultured PBMCs, obtained from culture after CMV antigen stimulation. The receptors were gathered from a human donor in good health (CMV status not recorded). Some clones in this sample may be carry-over from other donors' samples. Each CDR3 is given with its conserved first and last residue. Each record gives: clone size, D gene, J gene, V gene, CDR3 length, CDR3 protein, CDR3 DNA. A D gene is named only where the DNA matches it firmly. A clone size is listed for some rows: how often the clone was seen (once, few, many), or a class if it is expanded.

many TRBD2 TRBJ2-1 TRBV7-2 17 CASSHPTSGGGGNEQFF TGTGCCAGCAGTCACCCTACTAGCGGGGGGGGTGGCAATGAGCAGTTCTTC
many TRBD1 TRBJ1-5 TRBV7-2 18 CASSTHRDRVTGNQPQHF TGTGCCAGCAGCACTCACCGGGACAGGGTCACGGGCAATCAGCCCCAGCATTTT
. TRBD2 TRBJ2-2 TRBV2 19 CASRPGLAGPQWNTGELFF TGTGCCAGCAGGCCCGGACTAGCGGGGCCCCAATGGAACACCGGGGAGCTGTTTTTT
. . TRBJ2-3 TRBV29-1 12 CSVDGGTDTQYF TGCAGCGTCGATGGGGGGACAGATACGCAGTATTTT
few . TRBJ2-5 TRBV10-2 14 CASRPDNLLETQYF TGCGCCAGCAGGCCAGACAACTTACTAGAGACCCAGTACTTC
. TRBD1 TRBJ1-1 TRBV18 13 CASSTGEGTEAFF TGTGCCAGCTCGACAGGGGAGGGCACTGAAGCTTTCTTT
. TRBD1 TRBJ1-2 TRBV27 15 CASSPGTGLSYGYTF TGTGCCAGCAGTCCCGGGACAGGGCTTAGTTATGGCTACACCTTC
few . TRBJ1-6 TRBV11-2 14 CASSLTGQVSPLHF TGTGCCAGCAGCTTAACAGGGCAGGTCTCACCCCTCCACTTT
. . TRBJ2-1 TRBV4-1 15 CASKRLAAPANEQFF TGCGCCAGCAAGAGATTAGCGGCTCCCGCGAATGAGCAGTTCTTC
. . TRBJ1-2 TRBV19 14 CASSMKTIFYGYTF TGTGCCAGTAGTATGAAGACCATTTTCTATGGCTACACCTTC
. TRBD2 TRBJ2-1 TRBV6-1 13 CASRASGDDEQFF TGTGCCAGCAGAGCTAGCGGGGACGATGAGCAGTTCTTC
. . TRBJ1-2 TRBV18 16 CASSLGPTGRNYGYTF TGTGCCAGCTCACTCGGCCCCACAGGGAGAAACTATGGCTACACCTTC